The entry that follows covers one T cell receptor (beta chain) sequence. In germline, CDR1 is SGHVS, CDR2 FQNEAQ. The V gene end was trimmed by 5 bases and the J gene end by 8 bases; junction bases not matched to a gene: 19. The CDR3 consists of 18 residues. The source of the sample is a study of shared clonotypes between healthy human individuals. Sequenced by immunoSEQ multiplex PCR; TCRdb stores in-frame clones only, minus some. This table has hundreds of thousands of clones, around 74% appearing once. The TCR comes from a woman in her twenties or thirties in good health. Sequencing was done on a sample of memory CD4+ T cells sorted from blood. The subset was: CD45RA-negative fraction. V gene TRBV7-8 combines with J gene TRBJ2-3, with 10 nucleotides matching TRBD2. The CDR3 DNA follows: TGTGCCAGCAGCCCCATTAAGCGGGAGGGGGGGAATTTGGGTACGCAGTATTTT. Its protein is CASSPIKREGGNLGTQYF.